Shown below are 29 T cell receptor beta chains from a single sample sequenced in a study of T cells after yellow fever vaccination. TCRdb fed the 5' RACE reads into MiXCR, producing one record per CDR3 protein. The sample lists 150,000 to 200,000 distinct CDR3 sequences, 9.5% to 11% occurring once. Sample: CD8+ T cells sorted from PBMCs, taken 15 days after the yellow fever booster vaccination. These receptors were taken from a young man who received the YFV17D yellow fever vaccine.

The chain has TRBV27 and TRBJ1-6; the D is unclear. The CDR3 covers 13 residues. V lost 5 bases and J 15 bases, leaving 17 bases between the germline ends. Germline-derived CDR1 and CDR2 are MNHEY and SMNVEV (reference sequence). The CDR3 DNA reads TGTGCCAGCAGTACCGGGCCAAGGCGGGTCCTCCACTTT. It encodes CASSTGPRRVLHF.

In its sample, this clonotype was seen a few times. The CDR3 bases are TGCAGTGCCCGGGACAGGGGTGACAATGAGCAGTTCTTC. It translates to CSARDRGDNEQFF. This chain joins TRBV20-1 and TRBJ2-1, with 10 bases aligning to TRBD1. V lost 6 bases, J lost 5 bases, and 4 bases stayed unmatched. The CDR3 is 13 residues long. From germline, CDR1 is DFQATT and CDR2 SNEGSKA (reference sequence).

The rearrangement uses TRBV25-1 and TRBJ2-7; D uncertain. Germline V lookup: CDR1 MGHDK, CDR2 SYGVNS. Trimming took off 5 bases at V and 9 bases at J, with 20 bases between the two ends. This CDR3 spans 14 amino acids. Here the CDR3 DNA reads TGTGCCAGCAGTTCTAACGGGCCCTTTCTGGGGCAGTACTTC. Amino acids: CASSSNGPFLGQYF.

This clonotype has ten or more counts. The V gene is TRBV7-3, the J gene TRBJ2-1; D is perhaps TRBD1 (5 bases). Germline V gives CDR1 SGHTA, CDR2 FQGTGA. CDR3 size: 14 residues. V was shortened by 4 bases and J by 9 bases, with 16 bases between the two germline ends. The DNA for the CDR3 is TGTGCCAGCAGCTCATCTCCTGAGCAGGGTGAGCAGTTCTTC. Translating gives CASSSSPEQGEQFF.

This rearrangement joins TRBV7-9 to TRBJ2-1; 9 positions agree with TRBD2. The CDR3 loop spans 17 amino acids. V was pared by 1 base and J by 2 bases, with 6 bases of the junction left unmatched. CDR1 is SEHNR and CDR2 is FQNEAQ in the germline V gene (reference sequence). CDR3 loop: CASSLVEAGGTYNEQFF. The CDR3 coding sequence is TGTGCCAGCAGCTTAGTAGAGGCGGGGGGGACCTACAATGAGCAGTTCTTC. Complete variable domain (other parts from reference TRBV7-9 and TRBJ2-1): DTGVSQNPRHKITKRGQNVTFRCDPISEHNRLYWYRQTLGQGPEFLTYFQNEAQLEKSRLLSDRFSAERPKGSFSTLEIQRTEQGDSAMYLCASSLVEAGGTYNEQFFGPGTRLTVL.

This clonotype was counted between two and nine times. CDR3 coding DNA: TGTGCCAGCAGAAAGACAGGGGTTTGGGCGAACACCGGGGAGCTGTTTTTT. As protein: CASRKTGVWANTGELFF. The chain is built from TRBV2 and TRBJ2-2; 8 nucleotides align to TRBD1. V shed 6 bases and J 0 bases; nucleotides not matched to a gene: 9. Germline V gives CDR1 SNHLY, CDR2 FYNNEI. The CDR3 runs to 17 residues.

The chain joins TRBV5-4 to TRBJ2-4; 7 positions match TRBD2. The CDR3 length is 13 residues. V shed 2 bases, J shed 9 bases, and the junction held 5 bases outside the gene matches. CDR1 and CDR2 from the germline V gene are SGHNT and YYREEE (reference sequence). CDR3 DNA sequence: TGTGCCAGCAGCTTCGGGGGGAGCGGCATTCAGTACTTC. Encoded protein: CASSFGGSGIQYF.

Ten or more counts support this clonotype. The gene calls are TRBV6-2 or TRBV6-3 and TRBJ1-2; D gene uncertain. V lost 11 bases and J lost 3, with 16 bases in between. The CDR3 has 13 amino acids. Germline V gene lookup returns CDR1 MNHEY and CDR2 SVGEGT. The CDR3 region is CAPKEEIHYGYTF. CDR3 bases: TGTGCCCCAAAGGAGGAGATACACTATGGCTACACCTTC.

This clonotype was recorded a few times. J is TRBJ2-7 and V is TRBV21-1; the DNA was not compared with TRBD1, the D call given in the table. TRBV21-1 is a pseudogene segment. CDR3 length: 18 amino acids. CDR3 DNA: TGTGCCAGCAGCAAAACAAAACCGGGACAGGGAAAACGGAACGAGCAGTACTTC. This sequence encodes CASSKTKPGQGKRNEQYF.

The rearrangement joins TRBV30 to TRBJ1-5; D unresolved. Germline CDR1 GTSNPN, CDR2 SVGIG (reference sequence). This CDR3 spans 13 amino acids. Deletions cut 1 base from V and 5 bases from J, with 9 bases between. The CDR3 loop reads CAWSGQNHQPQHF. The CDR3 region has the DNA TGTGCCTGGAGTGGCCAGAACCATCAGCCCCAGCATTTT.

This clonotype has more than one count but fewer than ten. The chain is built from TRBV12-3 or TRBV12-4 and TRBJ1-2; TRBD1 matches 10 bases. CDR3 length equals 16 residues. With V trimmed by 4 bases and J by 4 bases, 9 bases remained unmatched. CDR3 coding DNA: TGTGCCAGCAGTTCGTCCGGGACAGGGGCGTTCTATGGCTACACCTTC. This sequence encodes CASSSSGTGAFYGYTF.

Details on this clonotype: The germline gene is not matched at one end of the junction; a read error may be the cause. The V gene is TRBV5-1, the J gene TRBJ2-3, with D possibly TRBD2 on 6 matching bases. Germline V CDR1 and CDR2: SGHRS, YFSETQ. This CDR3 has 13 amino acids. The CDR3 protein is CAISGSSTDTQYF. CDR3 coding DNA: TGCGCCATCAGCGGGTCCAGCACAGATACGCAGTATTTT. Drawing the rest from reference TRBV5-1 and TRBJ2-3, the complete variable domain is KAGVTQTPRYLIKTRGQQVTLSCSPISGHRSVSWYQQTPGQGLQFLFEYFSETQRNKGNFPGRFSGRQFSNSRSEMNVSTLELGDSALYLCAISGSSTDTQYFGPGTRLTVL.

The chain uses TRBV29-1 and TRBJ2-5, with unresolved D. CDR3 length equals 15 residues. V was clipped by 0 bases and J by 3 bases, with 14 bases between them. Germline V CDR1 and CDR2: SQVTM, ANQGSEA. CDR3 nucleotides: TGCAGCGTTGAAGATCATCAGACGGAAAAAGAGACCCAGTACTTC. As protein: CSVEDHQTEKETQYF.

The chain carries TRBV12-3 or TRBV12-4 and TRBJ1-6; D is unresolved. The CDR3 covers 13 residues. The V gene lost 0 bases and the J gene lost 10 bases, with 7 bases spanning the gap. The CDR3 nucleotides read TGTGCCAGCAGTTTAGCTCACGCCTCACCCCTCCACTTT. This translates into CASSLAHASPLHF.

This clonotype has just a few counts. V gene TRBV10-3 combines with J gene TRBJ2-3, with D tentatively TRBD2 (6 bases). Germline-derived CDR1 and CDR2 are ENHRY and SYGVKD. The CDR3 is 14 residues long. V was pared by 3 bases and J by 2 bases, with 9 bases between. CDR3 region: CAISDWEATDTQYF. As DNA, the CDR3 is TGTGCCATCAGTGACTGGGAGGCCACAGATACGCAGTATTTT.

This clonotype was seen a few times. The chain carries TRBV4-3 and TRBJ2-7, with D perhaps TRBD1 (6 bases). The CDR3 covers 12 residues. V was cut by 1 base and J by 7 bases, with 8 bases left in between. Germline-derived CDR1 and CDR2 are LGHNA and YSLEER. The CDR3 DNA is TGCGCCAGCAGCCAAGGGGGGACAGAGCAGTACTTC. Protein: CASSQGGTEQYF.

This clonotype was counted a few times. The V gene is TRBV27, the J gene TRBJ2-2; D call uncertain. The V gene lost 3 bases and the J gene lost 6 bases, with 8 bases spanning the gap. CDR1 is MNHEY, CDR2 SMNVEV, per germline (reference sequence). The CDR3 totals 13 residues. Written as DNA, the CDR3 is TGTGCCAGCAGTTTCCAAGCGCCCGGGGAGCTGTTTTTT. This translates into CASSFQAPGELFF.

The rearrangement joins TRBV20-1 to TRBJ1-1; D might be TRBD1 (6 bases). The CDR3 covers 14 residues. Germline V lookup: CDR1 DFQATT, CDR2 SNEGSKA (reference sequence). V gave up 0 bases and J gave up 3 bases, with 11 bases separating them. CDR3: CSARDGQGYTEAFF. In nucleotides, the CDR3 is TGCAGTGCTAGAGATGGGCAGGGGTACACTGAAGCTTTCTTT.

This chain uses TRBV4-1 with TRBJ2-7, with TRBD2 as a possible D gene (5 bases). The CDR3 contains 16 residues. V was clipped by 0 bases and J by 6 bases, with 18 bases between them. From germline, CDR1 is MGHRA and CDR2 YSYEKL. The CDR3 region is CASSQDENRVASEQYF. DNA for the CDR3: TGCGCCAGCAGCCAAGATGAGAACCGTGTAGCGAGCGAGCAGTACTTC.

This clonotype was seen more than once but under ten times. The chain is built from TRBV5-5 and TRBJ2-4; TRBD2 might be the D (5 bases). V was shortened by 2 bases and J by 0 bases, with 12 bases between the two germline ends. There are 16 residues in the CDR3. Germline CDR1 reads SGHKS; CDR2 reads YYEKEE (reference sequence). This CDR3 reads CASSLPGLLAKNIQYF. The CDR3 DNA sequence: TGTGCCAGCAGCTTACCGGGATTACTAGCCAAAAACATTCAGTACTTC.

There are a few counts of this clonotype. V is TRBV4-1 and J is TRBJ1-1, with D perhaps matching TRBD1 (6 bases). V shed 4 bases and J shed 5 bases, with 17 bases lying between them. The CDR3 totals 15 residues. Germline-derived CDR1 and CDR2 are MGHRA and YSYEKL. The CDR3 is CASSPPEGGRTEAFF. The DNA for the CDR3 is TGCGCCAGCAGCCCCCCAGAGGGGGGTCGTACTGAAGCTTTCTTT.

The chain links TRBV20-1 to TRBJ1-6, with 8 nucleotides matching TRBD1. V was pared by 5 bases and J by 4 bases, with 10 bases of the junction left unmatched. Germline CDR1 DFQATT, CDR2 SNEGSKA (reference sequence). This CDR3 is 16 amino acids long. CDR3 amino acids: CSAQRRDRSYNSPLHF. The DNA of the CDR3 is TGCAGTGCTCAAAGGAGGGACAGGTCTTATAATTCACCCCTCCACTTT.

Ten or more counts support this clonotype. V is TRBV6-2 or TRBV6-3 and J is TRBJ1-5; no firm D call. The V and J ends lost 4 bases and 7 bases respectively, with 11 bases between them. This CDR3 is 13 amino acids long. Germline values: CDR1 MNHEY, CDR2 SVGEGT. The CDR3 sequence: CASSSPRWQPQHF. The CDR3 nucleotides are TGTGCCAGCAGTTCCCCGAGGTGGCAGCCCCAGCATTTT.

CDR3 DNA: TGTGCCAGCAGCTGGGGGACAGCCCCTGGCAATGAGCAGTTCTTC. Translating gives CASSWGTAPGNEQFF. The V and J genes are TRBV5-4 and TRBJ2-1; 7 bases are shared with TRBD1. V lost 3 bases and J lost 6; bases outside the gene matches: 9. The CDR3 runs to 15 residues. Germline loops: CDR1 SGHNT, CDR2 YYREEE (reference sequence).

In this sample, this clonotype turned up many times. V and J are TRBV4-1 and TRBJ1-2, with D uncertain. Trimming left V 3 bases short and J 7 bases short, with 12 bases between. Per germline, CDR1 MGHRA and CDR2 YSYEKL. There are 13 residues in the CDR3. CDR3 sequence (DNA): TGCGCCAGCAGCCACGGACCTTCTCGTGGCTACACCTTC. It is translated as CASSHGPSRGYTF.

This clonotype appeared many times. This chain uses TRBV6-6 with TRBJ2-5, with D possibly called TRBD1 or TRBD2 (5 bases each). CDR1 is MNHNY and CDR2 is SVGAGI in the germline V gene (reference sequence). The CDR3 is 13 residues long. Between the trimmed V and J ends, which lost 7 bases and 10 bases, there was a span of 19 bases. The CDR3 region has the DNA TGTGCCAGCACTCCCGGGGCGGGTTCAGGCCAGTACTTC. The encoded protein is CASTPGAGSGQYF.

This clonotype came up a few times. The DNA of the CDR3 is TGTGCCAGCAGTTTGTGGGCCACAGATACGCAGTATTTT. This encodes CASSLWATDTQYF. The rearrangement links TRBV27 to TRBJ2-3, with no clear D. This CDR3 has 13 residues. From germline, CDR1 is MNHEY and CDR2 SMNVEV (reference sequence). V was trimmed by 3 bases and J by 2 bases, leaving 6 bases between them.

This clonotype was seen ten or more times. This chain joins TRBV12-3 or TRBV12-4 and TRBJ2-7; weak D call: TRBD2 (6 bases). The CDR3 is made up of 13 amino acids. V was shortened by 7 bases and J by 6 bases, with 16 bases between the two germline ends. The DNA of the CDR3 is TGTGCCAGCACCCTCGGGGGTCGTTCCGAGCAGTACTTC. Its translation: CASTLGGRSEQYF.

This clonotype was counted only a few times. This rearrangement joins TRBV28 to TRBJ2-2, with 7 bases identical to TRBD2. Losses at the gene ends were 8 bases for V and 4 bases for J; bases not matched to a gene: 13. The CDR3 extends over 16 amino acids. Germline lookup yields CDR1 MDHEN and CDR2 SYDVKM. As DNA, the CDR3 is TGTGCCAGCGCTCTGCAGGGCGGGAGAGGCACCGGGGAGCTGTTTTTT. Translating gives CASALQGGRGTGELFF.